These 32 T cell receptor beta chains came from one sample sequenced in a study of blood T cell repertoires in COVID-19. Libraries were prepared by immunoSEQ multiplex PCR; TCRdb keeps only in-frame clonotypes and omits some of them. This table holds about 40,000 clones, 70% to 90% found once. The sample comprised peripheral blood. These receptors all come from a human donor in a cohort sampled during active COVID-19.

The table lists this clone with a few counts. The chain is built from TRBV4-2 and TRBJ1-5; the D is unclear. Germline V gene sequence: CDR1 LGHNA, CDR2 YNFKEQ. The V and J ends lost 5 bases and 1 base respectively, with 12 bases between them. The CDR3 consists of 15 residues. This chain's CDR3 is CASSSLPGSNQPQHF. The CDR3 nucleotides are TGTGCCAGCAGCTCTCTACCGGGGAGCAATCAGCCCCAGCATTTT.

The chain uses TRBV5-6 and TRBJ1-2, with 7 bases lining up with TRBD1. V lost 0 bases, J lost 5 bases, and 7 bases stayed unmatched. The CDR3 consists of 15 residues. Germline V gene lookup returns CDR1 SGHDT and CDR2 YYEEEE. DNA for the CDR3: TGTGCCAGCAGCTTGGCCGCAGGGGGTTGGTATGGCTACACCTTC. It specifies CASSLAAGGWYGYTF. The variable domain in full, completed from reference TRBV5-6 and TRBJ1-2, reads DAGVTQSPTHLIKTRGQQVTLRCSPKSGHDTVSWYQQALGQGPQFIFQYYEEEERQRGNFPDRFSGHQFPNYSSELNVNALLLGDSALYLCASSLAAGGWYGYTFGSGTRLTVV.

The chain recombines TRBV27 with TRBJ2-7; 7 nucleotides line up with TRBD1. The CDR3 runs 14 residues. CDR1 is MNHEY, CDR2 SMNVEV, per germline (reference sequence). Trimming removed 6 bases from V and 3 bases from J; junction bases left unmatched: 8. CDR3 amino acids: CASSYTGDSYEQYF. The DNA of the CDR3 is TGTGCCAGCAGCTATACAGGGGATAGCTACGAGCAGTACTTC.

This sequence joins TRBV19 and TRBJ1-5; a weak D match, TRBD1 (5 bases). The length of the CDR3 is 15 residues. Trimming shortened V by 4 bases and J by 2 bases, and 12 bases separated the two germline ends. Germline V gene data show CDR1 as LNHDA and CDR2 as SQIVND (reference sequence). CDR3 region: CASSRPPGGNQPQHF. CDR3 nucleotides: TGTGCCAGTAGTAGACCTCCGGGGGGCAATCAGCCCCAGCATTTT.

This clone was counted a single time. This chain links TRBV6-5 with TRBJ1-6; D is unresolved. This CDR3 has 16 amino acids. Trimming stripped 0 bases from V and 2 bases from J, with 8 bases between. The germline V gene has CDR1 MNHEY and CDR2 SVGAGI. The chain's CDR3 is CASSYSIQAYNSPLHF. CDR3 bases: TGTGCCAGCAGTTACTCGATCCAGGCCTATAATTCACCCCTCCACTTT.

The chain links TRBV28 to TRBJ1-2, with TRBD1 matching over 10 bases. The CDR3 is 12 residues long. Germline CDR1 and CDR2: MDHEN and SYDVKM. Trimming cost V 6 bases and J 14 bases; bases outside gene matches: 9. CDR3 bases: TGTGCCAGCAGGGGACAGGGGAGGCCATTTACCTTC. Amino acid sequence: CASRGQGRPFTF.

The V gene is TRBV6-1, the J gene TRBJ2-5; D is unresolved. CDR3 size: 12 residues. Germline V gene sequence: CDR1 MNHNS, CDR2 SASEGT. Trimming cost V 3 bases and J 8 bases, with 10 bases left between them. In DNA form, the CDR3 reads TGTGCCAGCAGTGAGAACGCGCCCACCCAGTACTTC. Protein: CASSENAPTQYF.

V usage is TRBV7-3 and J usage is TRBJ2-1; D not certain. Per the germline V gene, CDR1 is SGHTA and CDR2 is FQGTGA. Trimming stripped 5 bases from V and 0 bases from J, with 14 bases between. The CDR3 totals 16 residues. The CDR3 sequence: CASSALTVSSYNEQFF. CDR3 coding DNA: TGTGCCAGCAGCGCACTCACAGTTAGCTCCTACAATGAGCAGTTCTTC.

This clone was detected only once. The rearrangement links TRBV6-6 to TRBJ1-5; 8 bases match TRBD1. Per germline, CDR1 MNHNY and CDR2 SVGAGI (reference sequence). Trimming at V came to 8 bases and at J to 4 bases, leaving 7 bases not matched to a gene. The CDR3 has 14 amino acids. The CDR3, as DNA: TGTGCCAGCGCCGGGCAGGGGGCAAATCAGCCCCAGCATTTT. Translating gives CASAGQGANQPQHF.

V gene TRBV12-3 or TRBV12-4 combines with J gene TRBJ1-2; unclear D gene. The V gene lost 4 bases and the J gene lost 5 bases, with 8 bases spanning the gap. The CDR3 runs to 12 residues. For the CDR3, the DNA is TGTGCCAGCAGTTATGCGGGGTATGGCTACACCTTC. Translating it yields CASSYAGYGYTF.

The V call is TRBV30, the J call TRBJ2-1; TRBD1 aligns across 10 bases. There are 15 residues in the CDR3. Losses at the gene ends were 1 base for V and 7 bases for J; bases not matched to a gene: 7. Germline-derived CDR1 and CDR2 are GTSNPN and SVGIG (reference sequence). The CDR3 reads CAWSGGQGSRNEQFF. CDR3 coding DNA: TGTGCCTGGAGTGGGGGACAGGGGTCCCGTAATGAGCAGTTCTTC.

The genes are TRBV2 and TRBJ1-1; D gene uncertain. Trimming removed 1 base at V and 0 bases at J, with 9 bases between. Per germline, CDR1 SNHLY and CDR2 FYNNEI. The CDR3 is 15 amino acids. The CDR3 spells CASSEGGQMNTEAFF. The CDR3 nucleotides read TGTGCCAGCAGTGAAGGAGGGCAGATGAACACTGAAGCTTTCTTT.

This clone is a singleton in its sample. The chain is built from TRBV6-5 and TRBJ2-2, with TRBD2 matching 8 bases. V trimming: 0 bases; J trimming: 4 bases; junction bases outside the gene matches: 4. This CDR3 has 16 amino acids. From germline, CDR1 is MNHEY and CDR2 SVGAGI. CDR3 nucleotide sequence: TGTGCCAGCAGTTACTCTCCCGGGGGGGGCACCGGGGAGCTGTTTTTT. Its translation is CASSYSPGGGTGELFF.

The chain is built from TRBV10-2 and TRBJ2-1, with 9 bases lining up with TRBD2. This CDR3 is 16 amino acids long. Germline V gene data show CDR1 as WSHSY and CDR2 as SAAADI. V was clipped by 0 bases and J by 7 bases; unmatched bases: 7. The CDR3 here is CASSESSGGGGNEQFF. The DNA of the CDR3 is TGCGCCAGCAGTGAGTCATCCGGCGGGGGGGGTAATGAGCAGTTCTTC.

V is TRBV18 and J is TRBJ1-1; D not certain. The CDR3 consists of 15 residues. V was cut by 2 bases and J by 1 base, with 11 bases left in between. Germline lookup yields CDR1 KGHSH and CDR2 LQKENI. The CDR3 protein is CASSPAVGWNTEAFF. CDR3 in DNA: TGTGCCAGCTCACCAGCGGTTGGTTGGAACACTGAAGCTTTCTTT.

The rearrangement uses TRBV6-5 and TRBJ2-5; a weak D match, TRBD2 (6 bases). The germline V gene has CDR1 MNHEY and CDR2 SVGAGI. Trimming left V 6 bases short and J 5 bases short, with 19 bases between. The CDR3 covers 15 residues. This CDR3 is CASSSGRTTAETQYF. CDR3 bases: TGTGCCAGCAGCAGTGGGAGGACAACGGCTGAGACCCAGTACTTC.

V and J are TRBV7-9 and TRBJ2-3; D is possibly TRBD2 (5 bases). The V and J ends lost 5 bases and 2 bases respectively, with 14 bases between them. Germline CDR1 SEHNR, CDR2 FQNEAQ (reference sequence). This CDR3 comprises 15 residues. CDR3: CASSAPLGLTDTQYF. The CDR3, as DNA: TGTGCCAGCAGCGCACCCCTTGGACTCACAGATACGCAGTATTTT. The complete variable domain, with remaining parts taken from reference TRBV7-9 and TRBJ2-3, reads DTGVSQNPRHKITKRGQNVTFRCDPISEHNRLYWYRQTLGQGPEFLTYFQNEAQLEKSRLLSDRFSAERPKGSFSTLEIQRTEQGDSAMYLCASSAPLGLTDTQYFGPGTRLTVL.

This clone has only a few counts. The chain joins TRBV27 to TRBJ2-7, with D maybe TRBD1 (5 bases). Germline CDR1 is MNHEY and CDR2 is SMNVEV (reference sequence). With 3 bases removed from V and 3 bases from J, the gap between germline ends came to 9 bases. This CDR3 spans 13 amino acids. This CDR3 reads CASSLKTDYEQYF. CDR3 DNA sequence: TGTGCCAGCAGTTTGAAGACAGACTACGAGCAGTACTTC.

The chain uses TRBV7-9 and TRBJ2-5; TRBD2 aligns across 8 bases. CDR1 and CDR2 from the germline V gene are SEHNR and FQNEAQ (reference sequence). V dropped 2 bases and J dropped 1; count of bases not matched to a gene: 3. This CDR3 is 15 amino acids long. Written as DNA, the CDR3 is TGTGCCAGCAGCTTAAACGGGGGGGCCCAAGAGACCCAGTACTTC. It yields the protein CASSLNGGAQETQYF.

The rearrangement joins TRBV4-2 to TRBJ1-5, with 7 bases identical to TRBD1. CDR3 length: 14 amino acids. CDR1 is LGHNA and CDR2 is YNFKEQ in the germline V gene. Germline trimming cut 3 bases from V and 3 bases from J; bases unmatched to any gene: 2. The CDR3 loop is CASSHTGDNQPQHF. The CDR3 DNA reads TGTGCCAGCAGCCATACAGGGGACAATCAGCCCCAGCATTTT.

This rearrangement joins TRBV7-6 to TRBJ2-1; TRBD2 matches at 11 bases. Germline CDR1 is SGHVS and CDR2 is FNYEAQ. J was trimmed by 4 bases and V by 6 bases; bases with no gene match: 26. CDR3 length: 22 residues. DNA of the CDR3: TGTGCCAGCAGTCTTTCAAGATATAGCGGGGGGGTTTTCTCCCCAGGATACAATGAGCAGTTCTTC. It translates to CASSLSRYSGGVFSPGYNEQFF.

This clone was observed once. CDR3 protein: CASSWTGGVNQPQHF. CDR3 DNA: TGTGCCAGTAGTTGGACAGGGGGTGTCAATCAGCCCCAGCATTTT. The chain couples TRBV19 to TRBJ1-5; TRBD1 agrees at 10 bases. J was trimmed by 3 bases and V by 5 bases; bases with no gene match: 4. The germline CDR1 and CDR2 sequences are LNHDA and SQIVND (reference sequence). The CDR3 totals 15 residues.

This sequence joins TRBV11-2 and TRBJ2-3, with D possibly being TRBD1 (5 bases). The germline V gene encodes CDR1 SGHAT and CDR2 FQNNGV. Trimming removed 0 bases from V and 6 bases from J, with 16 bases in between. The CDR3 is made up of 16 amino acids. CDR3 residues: CASSLDIRVKGDTQYF. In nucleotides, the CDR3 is TGTGCCAGCAGCTTAGATATCCGGGTGAAGGGGGATACGCAGTATTTT.

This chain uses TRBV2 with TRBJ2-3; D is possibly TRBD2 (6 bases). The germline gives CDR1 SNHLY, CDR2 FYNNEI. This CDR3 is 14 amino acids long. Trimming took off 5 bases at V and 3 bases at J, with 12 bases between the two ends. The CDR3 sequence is CASSTDRGTDTQYF. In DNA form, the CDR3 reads TGTGCCAGCAGTACAGACCGGGGGACAGATACGCAGTATTTT.

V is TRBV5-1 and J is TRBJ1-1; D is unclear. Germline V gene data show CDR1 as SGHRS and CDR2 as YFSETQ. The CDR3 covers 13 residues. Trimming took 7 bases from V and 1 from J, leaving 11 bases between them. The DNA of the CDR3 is TGCGCCAGCGGAGTCGATCCGAACACTGAAGCTTTCTTT. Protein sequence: CASGVDPNTEAFF.

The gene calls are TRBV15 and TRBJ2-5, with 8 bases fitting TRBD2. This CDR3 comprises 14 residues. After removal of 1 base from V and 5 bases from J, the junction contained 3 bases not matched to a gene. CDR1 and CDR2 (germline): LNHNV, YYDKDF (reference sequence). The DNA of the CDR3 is TGTGCCACCAGCAGAGTCGGGGGGGCGGAGACCCAGTACTTC. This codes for CATSRVGGAETQYF.

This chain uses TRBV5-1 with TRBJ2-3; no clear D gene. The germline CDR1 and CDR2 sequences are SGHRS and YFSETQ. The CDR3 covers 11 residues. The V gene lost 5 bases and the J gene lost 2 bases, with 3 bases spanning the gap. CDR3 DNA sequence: TGCGCCAGCAGTAACACAGATACGCAGTATTTT. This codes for CASSNTDTQYF. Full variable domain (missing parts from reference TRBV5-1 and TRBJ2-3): KAGVTQTPRYLIKTRGQQVTLSCSPISGHRSVSWYQQTPGQGLQFLFEYFSETQRNKGNFPGRFSGRQFSNSRSEMNVSTLELGDSALYLCASSNTDTQYFGPGTRLTVL.

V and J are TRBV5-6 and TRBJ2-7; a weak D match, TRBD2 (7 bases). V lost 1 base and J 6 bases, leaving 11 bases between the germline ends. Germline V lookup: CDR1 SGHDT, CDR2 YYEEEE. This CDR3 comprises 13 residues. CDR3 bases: TGTGCCAGCAGCTTGACGGGGGGCGGCGAGCAGTACTTC. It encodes CASSLTGGGEQYF. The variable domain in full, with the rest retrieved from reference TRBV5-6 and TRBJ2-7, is DAGVTQSPTHLIKTRGQQVTLRCSPKSGHDTVSWYQQALGQGPQFIFQYYEEEERQRGNFPDRFSGHQFPNYSSELNVNALLLGDSALYLCASSLTGGGEQYFGPGTRLTVT.

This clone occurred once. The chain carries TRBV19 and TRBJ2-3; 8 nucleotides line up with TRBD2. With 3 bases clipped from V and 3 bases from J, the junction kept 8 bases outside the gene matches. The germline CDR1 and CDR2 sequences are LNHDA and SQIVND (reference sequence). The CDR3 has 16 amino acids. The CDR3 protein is CASSISSGGGTDTQYF. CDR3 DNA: TGTGCCAGTAGTATTTCCAGCGGGGGAGGTACAGATACGCAGTATTTT. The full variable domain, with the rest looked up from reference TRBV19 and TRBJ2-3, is DGGITQSPKYLFRKEGQNVTLSCEQNLNHDAMYWYRQDPGQGLRLIYYSQIVNDFQKGDIAEGYSVSREKKESFPLTVTSAQKNPTAFYLCASSISSGGGTDTQYFGPGTRLTVL.

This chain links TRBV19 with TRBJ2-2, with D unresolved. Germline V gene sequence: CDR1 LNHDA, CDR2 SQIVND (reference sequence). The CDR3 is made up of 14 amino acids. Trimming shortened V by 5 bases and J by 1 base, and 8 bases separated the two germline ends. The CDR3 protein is CASSSRLNTGELFF. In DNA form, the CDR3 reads TGTGCCAGTAGTTCACGGTTGAACACCGGGGAGCTGTTTTTT.

For the CDR3, the DNA is TGCAGTGCTAGTGGAGAACTAGCGGGGGGGCCCGGGGCAGATACGCAGTATTTT. It specifies CSASGELAGGPGADTQYF. The V gene is TRBV20-1, the J gene TRBJ2-3; TRBD2 matches 13 bases. V was pared by 3 bases and J by 4 bases, with 13 bases of the junction left unmatched. The CDR3 is 18 amino acids. Germline loops: CDR1 DFQATT, CDR2 SNEGSKA (reference sequence).

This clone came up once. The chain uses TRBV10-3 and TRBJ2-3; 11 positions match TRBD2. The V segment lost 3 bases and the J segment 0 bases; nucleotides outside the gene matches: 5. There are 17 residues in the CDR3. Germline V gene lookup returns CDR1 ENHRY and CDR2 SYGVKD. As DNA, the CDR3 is TGTGCCATCAGTGACTCGGGACTAGCGGTGAGCACAGATACGCAGTATTTT. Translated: CAISDSGLAVSTDTQYF.